Presented here are 29 T cell receptor beta chains from one specimen sequenced in a study of control samples from healthy donors and cancer patients (dated by TCRdb to 2020 to 2021). Library preparation used the immunoSEQ multiplex PCR assay. The source is immuneACCESS, and TCRdb retained only in-frame sequences with V and J called. Part of the clones is not carried over; for the studies checked, unresolved V genes explain less than half of this, and the remainder is unexplained. The sample yields 250,000 to 300,000 clones; over 75% were counted once. The ten largest clones take up roughly 15% of the sample. The sequenced sample was PBMCs. The receptors come from a woman aged 60-75 years with lung cancer.

V is TRBV15 and J is TRBJ1-1; D uncertain. Trimming stripped 0 bases from V and 4 bases from J, with 12 bases between. Germline V gives CDR1 LNHNV, CDR2 YYDKDF (reference sequence). This CDR3 spans 15 amino acids. The CDR3 coding sequence is TGTGCCACCAGCAGAGATCAAGAGGGAAGCACTGAAGCTTTCTTT. Its translation is CATSRDQEGSTEAFF. Together with reference TRBV15 and TRBJ1-1, the CDR3 gives the full variable domain: DAMVIQNPRYQVTQFGKPVTLSCSQTLNHNVMYWYQQKSSQAPKLLFHYYDKDFNNEADTPDNFQSRRPNTSFCFLDIRSPGLGDTAMYLCATSRDQEGSTEAFFGQGTRLTVV.

The J gene is TRBJ2-7, the V gene TRBV6-1; D may be TRBD1 or TRBD2 (8 bases each). Germline V gives CDR1 MNHNS, CDR2 SASEGT. The CDR3 contains 16 residues. V dropped 2 bases and J dropped 4 bases, with 18 bases sitting between them. CDR3 nucleotides: TGTGCCAGCAGTGAAACGGGGGGGACAGGAACTTACGAGCAGTACTTC. Translating gives CASSETGGTGTYEQYF.

This clone was seen a single time. This sequence joins TRBV19 and TRBJ2-1; D might be TRBD1 (6 bases). Germline CDR1 and CDR2: LNHDA and SQIVND (reference sequence). Deletions cut 4 bases from V and 4 bases from J, with 8 bases between. There are 13 residues in the CDR3. CDR3 DNA sequence: TGTGCCAGTAGTACCACAGGGTACAATGAGCAGTTCTTC. Protein: CASSTTGYNEQFF.

Remarks on this clone: Because the CDR3's place on the DNA is in doubt, the DNA is left out and the CDR3 is given as listed by TCRdb. This sequence joins TRBV10-2 and TRBJ2-2; whether TRBD2, the table's D call, matches the DNA was not checked. The CDR3 is 16 residues long, counting both termini. CDR1 and CDR2 from the germline V gene are WSHSY and SAAADI. This chain's CDR3 is CASSEPGGRRAGELFF.

This chain links TRBV2 with TRBJ1-5, with 10 bases matching TRBD1. V lost 2 bases, J lost 0 bases, and 7 bases stayed unmatched. Germline loops: CDR1 SNHLY, CDR2 FYNNEI. There are 18 residues in the CDR3. The CDR3 DNA sequence: TGTGCCAGCAGTGAAAGGGGACAGGGGTGGCCTAGCAATCAGCCCCAGCATTTT. It codes for CASSERGQGWPSNQPQHF.

V usage is TRBV10-1 and J usage is TRBJ2-1; TRBD2 aligns across 8 bases. Germline CDR1 WNHNN, CDR2 SYGVQD (reference sequence). Trimming took 3 bases from V and 5 from J; bases not matched to a gene: 9. CDR3 length: 16 amino acids. DNA for the CDR3: TGCGCCAGCAGTGATTCTCAGCGGGAGCGACACAATGAGCAGTTCTTC. This encodes CASSDSQRERHNEQFF.

In this sample, this clone turned up once. The V and J genes are TRBV10-1 and TRBJ2-7, with TRBD1 matching over 9 bases. Unmatched junction bases numbered 1, after V lost 4 bases and J lost 3 bases. This CDR3 comprises 13 residues. Germline values: CDR1 WNHNN, CDR2 SYGVQD (reference sequence). For the CDR3, the DNA is TGCGCCAGCAGTGCGGGACAGGGCTACGAGCAGTACTTC. This encodes CASSAGQGYEQYF.

This chain uses TRBV3-1 (or the pseudogene TRBV3-2) with TRBJ2-7; maybe TRBD1 (5 bases). Germline assignment: CDR1 LGHDT and CDR2 YNNKEL (reference sequence). This CDR3 comprises 14 residues. V was shortened by 0 bases and J by 9 bases, with 15 bases between the two germline ends. The CDR3 spells CASSQDPLGPRQYF. CDR3 sequence (DNA): TGTGCCAGCAGCCAAGACCCCTTGGGGCCACGGCAGTACTTC.

The rearrangement links TRBV4-1 to TRBJ1-5; TRBD1 matches 7 bases. From germline, CDR1 is MGHRA and CDR2 YSYEKL. The CDR3 runs to 16 residues. Germline trimming cut 0 bases from V and 0 bases from J; bases unmatched to any gene: 2. The CDR3 sequence is CASSQEGTVSNQPQHF. The CDR3 bases are TGCGCCAGCAGCCAAGAAGGGACAGTTAGCAATCAGCCCCAGCATTTT.

V usage is TRBV7-2 and J usage is TRBJ1-2; the match to TRBD1 covers 9 bases. Germline V gene lookup returns CDR1 SGHTA and CDR2 FQGNSA. The J segment lost 6 bases and the V segment lost 3 bases, leaving 2 bases of the junction unmatched. This CDR3 comprises 13 residues. CDR3 in DNA: TGTGCCAGCAGCTTGGGACAGGGCCATGGCTACACCTTC. This codes for CASSLGQGHGYTF. The full variable domain, in which reference TRBV7-2 and TRBJ1-2 provide the parts outside the CDR3, is GAGVSQSPSNKVTEKGKDVELRCDPISGHTALYWYRQSLGQGLEFLIYFQGNSAPDKSGLPSDRFSAERTGGSVSTLTIQRTQQEDSAVYLCASSLGQGHGYTFGSGTRLTVV.

The V gene is TRBV11-2, the J gene TRBJ2-7; no definite D call. The germline V and J ends were trimmed by 5 bases and 0 bases, with 2 bases remaining between them. Germline-derived CDR1 and CDR2 are SGHAT and FQNNGV. The CDR3 runs to 11 residues. This CDR3 reads CASSNSYEQYF. The CDR3 nucleotides read TGTGCCAGCAGCAACTCCTACGAGCAGTACTTC. Looking up the rest from reference TRBV11-2 and TRBJ2-7 gives the full variable domain: EAGVAQSPRYKIIEKRQSVAFWCNPISGHATLYWYQQILGQGPKLLIQFQNNGVVDDSQLPKDRFSAERLKGVDSTLKIQPAKLEDSAVYLCASSNSYEQYFGPGTRLTVT.

Here the CDR3 reads CASSRQQGSYGYTF. Here the CDR3 DNA reads TGTGCCAGCAGCCGACAACAGGGGTCTTATGGCTACACCTTC. The J gene is TRBJ1-2, the V gene TRBV28, with 7 bases fitting TRBD1. CDR1 is MDHEN and CDR2 is SYDVKM in the germline V gene. Trimming at V came to 6 bases and at J to 5 bases, leaving 9 bases not matched to a gene. The CDR3 is 14 amino acids.

V is TRBV5-8 and J is TRBJ1-5; 7 bases are shared with TRBD1. Germline V gives CDR1 SGHTS, CDR2 YDEGEE. V dropped 9 bases and J dropped 1; count of bases not matched to a gene: 13. The CDR3 has 16 residues. CDR3 DNA: TGTGCCAACACAAGGAACCCGGGACAGAGCAATCAGCCCCAGCATTTT. This gives the protein CANTRNPGQSNQPQHF.

CDR3 sequence reads: CASSSGQTSNSPLHF. DNA of the CDR3: TGTGCCAGCAGTTCAGGACAGACCAGTAATTCACCCCTCCACTTT. The chain employs TRBV6-6 and TRBJ1-6; D perhaps matches TRBD1 (6 bases). V was cut by 4 bases and J by 6 bases, with 13 bases left in between. Germline CDR1 and CDR2: MNHNY and SVGAGI (reference sequence). The CDR3 is made up of 15 amino acids.

The chain carries TRBV24-1 and TRBJ2-3; D may be TRBD1 (6 bases). Germline CDR1 reads KGHDR; CDR2 reads SFDVKD. The CDR3 is 13 residues long. Trimming left V 12 bases short and J 7 bases short, with 19 bases between. For the CDR3, the DNA is TGTGCCGTCGGGACAATTGAGTCGAATACGCAGTATTTT. Amino acids: CAVGTIESNTQYF.

This clone appeared many times. The chain recombines TRBV5-5 with TRBJ1-1; tentatively, D is TRBD1 (5 bases). V was shortened by 4 bases and J by 0 bases, with 10 bases between the two germline ends. The germline V gene has CDR1 SGHKS and CDR2 YYEKEE (reference sequence). The CDR3 spans 14 residues. CDR3 nucleotide sequence: TGTGCCAGCAGCCCGACAGCACTGAACACTGAAGCTTTCTTT. Protein sequence: CASSPTALNTEAFF.

The table lists this clone with a count of one. The chain joins TRBV5-1 to TRBJ2-3; 7 positions match TRBD2. Per the germline V gene, CDR1 is SGHRS and CDR2 is YFSETQ. Unmatched junction bases numbered 6, after V lost 0 bases and J lost 5 bases. The CDR3 covers 15 residues. This CDR3 is CASSLAAGAGDTQYF. The CDR3 DNA sequence: TGCGCCAGCAGCTTGGCGGCGGGAGCGGGAGATACGCAGTATTTT.

The CDR3 DNA reads TGTGCCAGCCGAGAAAACACCGGGGAGCTGTTTTTT. Protein: CASRENTGELFF. V gene TRBV5-8 combines with J gene TRBJ2-2; D remains unclear. Germline assignment: CDR1 SGHTS and CDR2 YDEGEE. Deletions cut 7 bases from V and 2 bases from J, with 6 bases between. The CDR3 is made up of 12 amino acids.

This clone was seen more than once but under ten times. The rearrangement links TRBV5-1 to TRBJ2-1; D is undetermined. This CDR3 has 15 amino acids. Deletions cut 0 bases from V and 0 bases from J, with 7 bases between. CDR1 and CDR2 (germline): SGHRS, YFSETQ. The CDR3 region is CASSLESPSYNEQFF. CDR3 nucleotides: TGCGCCAGCAGCTTGGAGAGCCCCTCCTACAATGAGCAGTTCTTC.

The chain recombines TRBV4-1 with TRBJ1-5; TRBD1 might be the D (5 bases). V was trimmed by 0 bases and J by 2 bases, leaving 11 bases between them. There are 16 residues in the CDR3. Germline-derived CDR1 and CDR2 are MGHRA and YSYEKL. The DNA of the CDR3 is TGCGCCAGCAGCCAAGATGGGGCGGGTGGCAATCAGCCCCAGCATTTT. Protein sequence: CASSQDGAGGNQPQHF.

The chain recombines TRBV4-1 with TRBJ1-4; 7 bases are shared with TRBD1. The CDR3 covers 16 residues. From germline, CDR1 is MGHRA and CDR2 YSYEKL. The V gene end was trimmed by 5 bases and the J gene end by 5 bases; junction bases not matched to a gene: 11. CDR3 nucleotides: TGCGCCAGCAGCGAGTCGGGACAGCTGGGCAATGAAAAACTGTTTTTT. It is translated as CASSESGQLGNEKLFF.

The rearrangement uses TRBV13 and TRBJ1-3; no firm D call. This CDR3 has 17 residues. V was cut by 2 bases and J by 0 bases, with 14 bases left in between. Germline CDR1 reads PRHDT; CDR2 reads FYEKMQ (reference sequence). In DNA, the CDR3 is TGTGCCAGCAGCTTATCTCCCGGCCTCAGCTCTGGAAACACCATATATTTT. It codes for CASSLSPGLSSGNTIYF.

The chain recombines TRBV9 with TRBJ2-3; 11 bases fit TRBD2. Losses at the gene ends were 2 bases for V and 4 bases for J; bases not matched to a gene: 12. There are 18 residues in the CDR3. Germline V gene sequence: CDR1 SGDLS, CDR2 YYNGEE. This chain's CDR3 is CASSVSSGGFKWADTQYF. CDR3 DNA sequence: TGTGCCAGCAGCGTTTCTAGCGGGGGGTTTAAATGGGCAGATACGCAGTATTTT.

The chain joins TRBV23-1 to TRBJ2-1, with 8 bases fitting TRBD1. Being an ORF, TRBV23-1 has a function that is uncertain. CDR3 size: 18 residues. V was pared by 0 bases and J by 6 bases, with 13 bases of the junction left unmatched. CDR3 DNA: TGCGCCAGCAGTCAATCGGTGTACAGGCAGGGGGCGGTCAATGAGCAGTTCTTC. Its translation: CASSQSVYRQGAVNEQFF.

As regards this clone: A read error may be the cause here, since a much bigger clone is one base away. V is TRBV9 and J is TRBJ1-5, with TRBD1 matching 9 bases. J lost 5 bases, V lost 3 bases, and 0 bases had no gene match. This CDR3 has 13 residues. Germline V gene sequence: CDR1 SGDLS, CDR2 YYNGEE. The CDR3 nucleotides are TGTGCCAGCAGCGGGACAGGGGATCAGCCCCAGCATTTT. It translates to CASSGTGDQPQHF. The full variable domain, with the rest looked up from reference TRBV9 and TRBJ1-5, is DSGVTQTPKHLITATGQRVTLRCSPRSGDLSVYWYQQSLDQGLQFLIQYYNGEERAKGNILERFSAQQFPDLHSELNLSSLELGDSALYFCASSGTGDQPQHFGDGTRLSIL.

V gene TRBV7-3 combines with J gene TRBJ1-2; D is possibly TRBD1 (5 bases). Germline V gene sequence: CDR1 SGHTA, CDR2 FQGTGA. The CDR3 contains 13 residues. V lost 2 bases, J lost 6 bases, and 10 bases lay in between. The CDR3 DNA reads as TGTGCCAGCAGCTTACATTGGGGCGATGGCTACACCTTC. It is translated as CASSLHWGDGYTF.

The rearrangement links TRBV10-3 to TRBJ1-5, with TRBD1 matching over 9 bases. From germline, CDR1 is ENHRY and CDR2 SYGVKD. The CDR3 runs to 16 residues. V dropped 6 bases and J dropped 3; count of bases not matched to a gene: 9. The CDR3 reads CAISGDHRGPNQPQHF. As DNA, the CDR3 is TGTGCCATCAGCGGCGACCACAGGGGGCCCAATCAGCCCCAGCATTTT.

A single count supports this clone. The chain has TRBV5-6 and TRBJ2-7, with 9 bases that match TRBD1. The germline CDR1 and CDR2 sequences are SGHDT and YYEEEE. This CDR3 has 14 amino acids. With 2 bases clipped from V and 10 bases from J, the junction kept 10 bases outside the gene matches. CDR3 sequence: CASSFLRDRARQYF. The DNA of the CDR3 is TGTGCCAGCAGCTTCCTCCGGGACAGGGCACGACAGTACTTC.

The chain combines TRBV6-5 with TRBJ2-7, with D possibly being TRBD1 or TRBD2 (5 bases each). CDR1 is MNHEY, CDR2 SVGAGI, per germline. The CDR3 is 15 amino acids. V was clipped by 7 bases and J by 0 bases, with 16 bases between them. DNA for the CDR3: TGTGCCAGCACGAGGGACCCTAGGAGCTCCTACGAGCAGTACTTC. Encoded protein: CASTRDPRSSYEQYF.